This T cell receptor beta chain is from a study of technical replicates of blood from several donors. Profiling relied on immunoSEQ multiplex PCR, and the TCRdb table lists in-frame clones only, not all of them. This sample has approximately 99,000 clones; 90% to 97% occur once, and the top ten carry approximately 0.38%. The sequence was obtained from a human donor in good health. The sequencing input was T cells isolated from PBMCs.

CDR3 amino acids: CAVGGGYTEAFF. The CDR3 nucleotides are TGTGCCGTGGGGGGAGGTTACACTGAAGCTTTCTTT. V usage is TRBV7-9 and J usage is TRBJ1-1; a weak D match, TRBD1 (5 bases). Between the trimmed V and J ends, which lost 11 bases and 3 bases, there was a span of 13 bases. Germline V gives CDR1 SEHNR, CDR2 FQNEAQ (reference sequence). This CDR3 has 12 residues.